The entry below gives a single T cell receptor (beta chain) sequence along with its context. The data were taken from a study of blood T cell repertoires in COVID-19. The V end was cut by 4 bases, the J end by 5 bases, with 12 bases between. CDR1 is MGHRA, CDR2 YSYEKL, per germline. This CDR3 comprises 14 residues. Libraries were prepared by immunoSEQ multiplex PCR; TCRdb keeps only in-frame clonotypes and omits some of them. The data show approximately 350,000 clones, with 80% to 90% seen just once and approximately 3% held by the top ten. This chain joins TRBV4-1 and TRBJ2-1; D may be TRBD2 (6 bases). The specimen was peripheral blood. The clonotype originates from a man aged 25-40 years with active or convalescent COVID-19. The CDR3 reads CASSRSSAHNEQFF. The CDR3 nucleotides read TGCGCCAGCAGCCGATCTAGCGCCCACAATGAGCAGTTCTTC.